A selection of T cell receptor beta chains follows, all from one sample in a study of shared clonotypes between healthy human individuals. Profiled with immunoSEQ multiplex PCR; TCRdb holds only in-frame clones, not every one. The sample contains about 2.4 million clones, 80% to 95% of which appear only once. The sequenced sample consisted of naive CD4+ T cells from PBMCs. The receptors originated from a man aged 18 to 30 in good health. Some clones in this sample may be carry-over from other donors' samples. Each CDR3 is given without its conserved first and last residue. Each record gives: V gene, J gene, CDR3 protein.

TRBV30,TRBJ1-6,AWSPLTGDNSPLH
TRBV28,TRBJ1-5,ASYPRKELGQPQH
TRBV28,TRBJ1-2,ASSLQTGLDYGYT
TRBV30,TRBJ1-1,AWNLIMNTEAF
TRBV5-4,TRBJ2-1,ASSLEPGLAGGEQF
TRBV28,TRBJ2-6,ASSAPQGDSSSGANVLT
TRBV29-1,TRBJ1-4,SVVVGTGRIRGEKLF
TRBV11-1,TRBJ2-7,ASSLAGHSYEQY
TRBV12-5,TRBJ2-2,ASGRDTGELF
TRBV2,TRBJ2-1,ASSDGLAESSYNEQF